The 27 T cell receptor beta chains presented below share a single source sample, sequenced in a study of shared clonotypes between healthy human individuals. Sequenced by immunoSEQ multiplex PCR; TCRdb stores in-frame clones only, minus some. In the table there are millions of clones, about 95% of which are singletons. The sample was naive CD4+ T cells sorted from blood. Subset in this sample: CD45RA+ positively selected. These receptors were obtained from a young man in good health.

The chain carries TRBV2 and TRBJ2-7; D unclear. Germline V lookup: CDR1 SNHLY, CDR2 FYNNEI. The V and J ends lost 11 bases and 1 base respectively, with 12 bases between them. CDR3 length equals 12 residues. The CDR3 region has the DNA TGTGCCTGCCGGGCCCTTTCCTACGAGCAGTACTTC. This sequence encodes CACRALSYEQYF.

This rearrangement joins TRBV5-1 to TRBJ2-7; 9 bases are a match to TRBD1. There are 15 residues in the CDR3. Trimming removed 6 bases from V and 4 bases from J; junction bases left unmatched: 11. Per the germline V gene, CDR1 is SGHRS and CDR2 is YFSETQ. The CDR3 coding sequence is TGCGCCAGCACCCCTCGTGGGACAGGGACGTACGAGCAGTACTTC. Protein sequence: CASTPRGTGTYEQYF.

This chain connects TRBV13 to TRBJ2-3; 10 bases agree with TRBD2. The CDR3 loop spans 15 amino acids. V shed 5 bases and J 6 bases; nucleotides not matched to a gene: 8. CDR1 and CDR2 (germline): PRHDT, FYEKMQ (reference sequence). The CDR3 nucleotides read TGTGCCAGCAGCCACCTAGCGGGGGCCCGGGATACGCAGTATTTT. It translates to CASSHLAGARDTQYF.

This sequence joins TRBV19 and TRBJ1-6, with D possibly matching TRBD1 (5 bases). V lost 5 bases and J 1 base, leaving 12 bases between the germline ends. Germline V CDR1 and CDR2: LNHDA, SQIVND (reference sequence). The CDR3 runs 16 residues. The CDR3 sequence: CASSLGDKSYNSPLHF. The CDR3 bases are TGTGCCAGTAGTCTGGGGGATAAGTCCTATAATTCACCCCTCCACTTT.

This rearrangement joins TRBV23-1 to TRBJ2-5; TRBD1 agrees at 7 bases. TRBV23-1 is filed as an ORF, its function uncertain. The CDR3 totals 14 residues. Trimming took 5 bases from V and 4 from J; bases not matched to a gene: 7. Here the CDR3 DNA reads TGCGCCAGCAGTATAGACAGGGAGTCAGAGACCCAGTACTTC. This translates into CASSIDRESETQYF.

The V gene is TRBV1, the J gene TRBJ1-5. TRBV1 has pseudogene status. The CDR3 is 14 residues long. DNA of the CDR3: TGCACCAGCAGCCAAGACAGAGGCAATCAGCCCCAGCATTTT. This codes for CTSSQDRGNQPQHF.

Details on this clone: Distinct nucleotide sequences in the sample also encode this CDR3. The chain has TRBV5-6 and TRBJ1-5; no clear D gene. The ends were cut back, 1 base at V and 1 base at J, with 9 bases in the middle. This CDR3 contains 15 residues. The V gene's germline CDR1 is SGHDT and CDR2 YYEEEE. Here the CDR3 reads CASSLRGYSNQPQHF. The DNA of the CDR3 is TGTGCCAGCAGCTTGCGAGGATACAGCAATCAGCCCCAGCATTTT.

The rearrangement uses TRBV10-3 and TRBJ2-3, with D possibly matching TRBD2 (5 bases). This CDR3 comprises 14 residues. V lost 5 bases to trimming and J lost 6 bases, with 15 bases between them. Germline V CDR1 and CDR2: ENHRY, SYGVKD. The chain's CDR3 is CAISLGSTADTQYF. As DNA, the CDR3 is TGTGCCATCAGTCTGGGGAGCACAGCGGATACGCAGTATTTT.

The chain combines TRBV7-2 with TRBJ1-3; D remains ambiguous. Germline CDR1 is SGHTA and CDR2 is FQGNSA. The CDR3 contains 12 residues. V was pared by 0 bases and J by 5 bases, with 2 bases between. CDR3 DNA sequence: TGTGCCAGCAGCTTAGCTAGAAACACCATATATTTT. Its translation: CASSLARNTIYF. The full variable domain, completed using reference TRBV7-2 and TRBJ1-3, is GAGVSQSPSNKVTEKGKDVELRCDPISGHTALYWYRQSLGQGLEFLIYFQGNSAPDKSGLPSDRFSAERTGGSVSTLTIQRTQQEDSAVYLCASSLARNTIYFGEGSWLTVV.

This sequence joins TRBV10-1 and TRBJ2-1; the match to TRBD2 covers 7 bases. The germline gives CDR1 WNHNN, CDR2 SYGVQD (reference sequence). Trimming at V came to 8 bases and at J to 4 bases, leaving 5 bases not matched to a gene. This CDR3 spans 13 amino acids. CDR3 sequence reads: CASWGLQYNEQFF. In DNA, the CDR3 is TGCGCCAGCTGGGGACTACAATACAATGAGCAGTTCTTC.

The chain couples TRBV10-3 to TRBJ2-3; 12 bases match TRBD2. The CDR3 runs 20 residues. Germline V gene lookup returns CDR1 ENHRY and CDR2 SYGVKD. Trimming removed 3 bases from V and 0 bases from J; junction bases left unmatched: 13. The CDR3 bases are TGTGCCATCAGTGATTGGGTGCGGGGGACTAGCGGGCAGAGCACAGATACGCAGTATTTT. Amino acids: CAISDWVRGTSGQSTDTQYF.

About this clone: The identical CDR3 is also encoded by other nucleotide sequences in the sample. The gene calls are TRBV6-5 and TRBJ1-6; D is perhaps TRBD1 (6 bases). Germline values: CDR1 MNHEY, CDR2 SVGAGI. The germline V and J ends were trimmed by 2 bases and 6 bases, with 8 bases remaining between them. The CDR3 sequence is 14 residues long. CDR3 DNA sequence: TGTGCCAGCAGTTACGGGGGGCTTAATTCACCCCTCCACTTT. This translates into CASSYGGLNSPLHF.

The rearrangement joins TRBV15 to TRBJ1-1; D is undetermined. Germline CDR1 is LNHNV and CDR2 is YYDKDF (reference sequence). Trimming left V 5 bases short and J 2 bases short, with 9 bases between. CDR3 length: 13 amino acids. CDR3 amino acids: CATSARPNTEAFF. CDR3 DNA sequence: TGTGCCACCAGCGCCCGACCAAACACTGAAGCTTTCTTT.

The rearrangement uses TRBV19 and TRBJ1-1; D unresolved. This CDR3 contains 14 residues. Germline CDR1 and CDR2: LNHDA and SQIVND (reference sequence). The V end lost 7 bases, the J end lost 3 bases, and 15 bases lay between the germline ends. This chain's CDR3 is CASTREATYTEAFF. CDR3 sequence (DNA): TGTGCCAGTACGAGGGAAGCCACCTACACTGAAGCTTTCTTT.

This chain uses TRBV7-9 with TRBJ2-5, with 8 bases lining up with TRBD1. Germline V gene data show CDR1 as SEHNR and CDR2 as FQNEAQ (reference sequence). Trimming at V came to 3 bases and at J to 0 bases, leaving 3 bases not matched to a gene. This CDR3 spans 15 amino acids. CDR3 protein: CASSFPRGHQETQYF. CDR3 DNA sequence: TGTGCCAGCAGCTTTCCCAGGGGGCACCAAGAGACCCAGTACTTC.

As regards this clone: Germline is not matched at one junction end, which may reflect a read error. This sample also contains other DNA sequences that code for the same CDR3. DNA for the CDR3: TGTGCTAGCAGCTTAGCAGCGACAGATACGCAGTATTTT. Residues: CASSLAATDTQYF. This sequence joins TRBV7-7 and TRBJ2-3; no reliable D call. This CDR3 comprises 13 residues. Germline V CDR1 and CDR2: SSHAT, FNYEAQ (reference sequence).

The chain couples TRBV11-2 to TRBJ2-7, with TRBD1 matching over 12 bases. This CDR3 is 14 amino acids long. V trimming: 5 bases; J trimming: 7 bases; junction bases outside the gene matches: 6. Germline CDR1 reads SGHAT; CDR2 reads FQNNGV. The DNA of the CDR3 is TGTGCCAGCAGCCCGGGACAGGGGGCGACGGAGCAGTACTTC. Protein: CASSPGQGATEQYF.

V is TRBV6-5 and J is TRBJ1-6; D perhaps matches TRBD1 (6 bases). This CDR3 spans 14 amino acids. Germline V gene data show CDR1 as MNHEY and CDR2 as SVGAGI. V shed 5 bases and J shed 9 bases, with 14 bases lying between them. Written as DNA, the CDR3 is TGTGCCAGCAGTGACAGGAAAGCCCCTTCACCCCTCCACTTT. Translated: CASSDRKAPSPLHF.

The V and J genes are TRBV6-5 and TRBJ1-5; D may be TRBD1 (5 bases). The CDR3 totals 14 residues. Trimming shortened V by 6 bases and J by 4 bases, and 13 bases separated the two germline ends. Germline V gene lookup returns CDR1 MNHEY and CDR2 SVGAGI. In DNA, the CDR3 is TGTGCCAGCAGGGCAGGGAATTCAAATCAGCCCCAGCATTTT. Translating gives CASRAGNSNQPQHF.

The genes are TRBV5-1 and TRBJ1-2, with D hard to call. V lost 0 bases to trimming and J lost 1 base, with 10 bases between them. The germline gives CDR1 SGHRS, CDR2 YFSETQ. The CDR3 runs to 15 residues. In nucleotides, the CDR3 is TGCGCCAGCAGCTTGGACAGTACTATTAACTATGGCTACACCTTC. As protein: CASSLDSTINYGYTF.

The V gene is TRBV5-4, the J gene TRBJ1-2, with D tentatively TRBD1 (6 bases). This CDR3 spans 15 amino acids. The V end was cut by 7 bases, the J end by 4 bases, with 20 bases between. Germline values: CDR1 SGHNT, CDR2 YYREEE (reference sequence). CDR3 sequence reads: CASLKAGELGYGYTF. CDR3 in DNA: TGTGCCAGCCTTAAGGCAGGGGAATTAGGCTATGGCTACACCTTC.

Remarks on this clone: This sample includes further DNA sequences coding for the same CDR3. V gene TRBV30 combines with J gene TRBJ2-6; the D gene is possibly TRBD2 (6 bases). The length of the CDR3 is 15 residues. The V end lost 0 bases, the J end lost 2 bases, and 8 bases lay between the germline ends. Per germline, CDR1 GTSNPN and CDR2 SVGIG (reference sequence). CDR3 sequence: CAWSVGGAGANVLTF. CDR3 DNA sequence: TGTGCCTGGAGTGTAGGAGGGGCTGGGGCCAACGTCCTGACTTTC.

DNA of the CDR3: TGTGCCAGCAGCTCTGGGACCGGGGCCGCAGGCGAGCAGTACTTC. Amino acids: CASSSGTGAAGEQYF. The chain recombines TRBV5-6 with TRBJ2-7; D is possibly TRBD1 or TRBD2 (5 bases each). Per the germline V gene, CDR1 is SGHDT and CDR2 is YYEEEE. CDR3 size: 15 residues. Trimming cost V 3 bases and J 6 bases, with 19 bases left between them.

This chain connects TRBV30 to TRBJ1-5, with D hard to call. V lost 2 bases and J 2 bases, leaving 4 bases between the germline ends. CDR3 size: 12 residues. CDR1 and CDR2 (germline): GTSNPN, SVGIG (reference sequence). The CDR3 DNA sequence: TGTGCCTGGAGTATAGGCAATCAGCCCCAGCATTTT. Its protein is CAWSIGNQPQHF.

This chain connects TRBV25-1 to TRBJ2-7, with D perhaps being TRBD1 or TRBD2 (5 bases each). Germline V CDR1 and CDR2: MGHDK, SYGVNS. CDR3 length equals 16 residues. V lost 6 bases to trimming and J lost 2 bases, with 20 bases between them. The CDR3 DNA reads as TGTGCCAGCAGCGGACCGGGGACGGCGAAAACCTACGAGCAGTACTTC. Translation: CASSGPGTAKTYEQYF.

Details on this clone: The same CDR3 also results from other DNA sequences found in this sample. The chain has TRBV5-1 and TRBJ2-3, with TRBD2 as a possible D gene (5 bases). CDR3 length: 13 residues. Trimming stripped 2 bases from V and 1 base from J, with 5 bases between. Germline V gives CDR1 SGHRS, CDR2 YFSETQ. CDR3 sequence: CASSFSGTDTQYF. The CDR3 DNA reads as TGCGCCAGCAGCTTTAGCGGCACAGATACGCAGTATTTT.

The V gene is TRBV10-2, the J gene TRBJ2-3, with TRBD2 matching 12 bases. The CDR3 has 14 residues. Unmatched junction bases numbered 8, after V lost 8 bases and J lost 8 bases. Germline V gene data show CDR1 as WSHSY and CDR2 as SAAADI. CDR3 nucleotides: TGCGCCAGCCAACCCCTAGCGGGAGGGTCTACGCAGTATTTT. Translated: CASQPLAGGSTQYF.